These T cell receptor beta chains were read from a single sample in a study of OX40 agonist ivuxolimab in advanced cancers. The data were produced by immunoSEQ multiplex PCR, yet TCRdb's version contains in-frame clones alone and is incomplete. The data contain about 59,000 clones, 87% of them singletons. This sample comprised CD4+ or CD8+ T cells sorted from blood, obtained in a trial of the OX40 agonist ivuxolimab. These receptor sequences come from an adult with an advanced solid tumor such as melanoma, head and neck, liver or kidney cancer. Each CDR3 is given with its conserved first and last residue. The D gene is left open where the match is weak. Clone sizes are given selectively: once, few, many, or a class where the clone is expanded.

J gene | D gene | V gene | clone size | CDR3 protein | CDR3 DNA
TRBJ1-6 | . | TRBV25-1 | . | CASSGRSNSPLHF | TGTGCCAGCAGTGGCAGGAGTAATTCACCCCTCCACTTT
TRBJ2-5 | . | TRBV27 | . | CASSGPGETQYF | TGTGCCAGCAGTGGTCCTGGAGAGACCCAGTACTTC
TRBJ2-7 | . | TRBV29-1 | . | CSVGTLRTVYEQYF | TGCAGCGTGGGGACACTACGGACGGTTTACGAGCAGTACTTC
TRBJ1-2 | . | TRBV11-2 | . | CASSLVYRKTTNYGYTF | TGTGCCAGCAGCTTAGTGTACAGGAAAACGACTAACTATGGCTACACCTTC
TRBJ1-2 | . | TRBV4-1 | . | CASSQGGGMNYGYTF | TGCGCCAGCAGCCAAGGGGGCGGAATGAACTATGGCTACACCTTC
TRBJ1-3 | . | TRBV10-3 | . | CASAQGYLGNTIYF | TGTGCCAGCGCGCAGGGGTATCTTGGAAACACCATATATTTT
TRBJ1-5 | . | TRBV10-3 | . | CAISGGDSNQPQHF | TGTGCCATCAGTGGGGGCGATAGCAATCAGCCCCAGCATTTT
TRBJ2-1 | . | TRBV12-5 | once | CASGSGTGSYNEQFF | TGTGCTAGTGGTTCAGGGACGGGCTCCTACAATGAGCAGTTCTTC
TRBJ1-6 | . | TRBV27 | . | CASSSRGSGNSPLHF | TGTGCCAGCAGTTCAAGGGGTTCGGGGAATTCACCCCTCCACTTT
TRBJ2-7 | . | TRBV2 | once | CASNDLTTYEQYF | TGTGCCAGCAATGACCTTACTACCTACGAGCAGTACTTC
TRBJ1-1 | . | TRBV30 | . | CTWRWNTEAFF | TGTACCTGGAGATGGAACACTGAAGCTTTCTTT
TRBJ2-5 | TRBD2 | TRBV10-2 | . | CASSLAGGETQYF | TGCGCCAGCAGCCTAGCGGGAGGAGAGACCCAGTACTTC
TRBJ1-4 | TRBD1 | TRBV11-2 | . | CASSLGQGGRAPGKLFF | TGTGCCAGCAGCTTAGGCCAGGGGGGAAGAGCCCCGGGAAAACTGTTTTTT
TRBJ2-2 | . | TRBV11-3 | . | CASSRTGGNTNTGELFF | TGTGCCAGCAGCCGGACCGGTGGCAACACGAACACCGGGGAGCTGTTTTTT
TRBJ2-7 | . | TRBV5-4 | . | CASSLVGNYEQYF | TGTGCCAGCAGCTTGGTGGGAAACTACGAGCAGTACTTC
TRBJ2-3 | TRBD1 | TRBV2 | . | CASGTGGSDTQYF | TGTGCCAGCGGGACAGGGGGCTCTGATACGCAGTATTTT
TRBJ2-2 | TRBD2 | TRBV19 | . | CASTPRRASGTNTGELFF | TGTGCCAGTACCCCCCGAAGGGCTAGCGGGACTAACACCGGGGAGCTGTTTTTT
TRBJ2-1 | TRBD2 | TRBV19 | . | CASSRWGLAANNEQFF | TGTGCCAGTAGTAGATGGGGACTAGCGGCCAACAATGAGCAGTTCTTC
TRBJ2-5 | . | TRBV5-5 | . | CAGSLVTQETQYF | TGTGCCGGCAGCTTGGTTACCCAAGAGACCCAGTACTTC
TRBJ1-1 | . | TRBV18 | . | CVSSPIGGESEAFF | TGTGTCAGCTCACCTATCGGGGGCGAAAGTGAAGCTTTCTTT
TRBJ2-5 | . | TRBV30 | . | CAFSTGRETQYF | TGTGCCTTCTCGACAGGAAGGGAGACCCAGTACTTC
TRBJ1-1 | TRBD1 | TRBV7-9 | . | CASSSDRGDTEAFF | TGTGCCAGCAGCTCCGACAGGGGGGATACTGAAGCTTTCTTT
TRBJ1-1 | . | TRBV19 | . | CASSKRSEAFF | TGTGCCAGTAGTAAACGGTCTGAAGCTTTCTTT
TRBJ2-5 | . | TRBV10-3 | . | CAISESRETQYF | TGTGCCATCAGTGAGTCTCGAGAGACCCAGTACTTC
TRBJ2-7 | . | TRBV11-3 | . | CASSLVVATGYYEQYF | TGTGCCAGCAGCTTAGTCGTGGCGACAGGCTACTACGAGCAGTACTTC
TRBJ2-2 | TRBD1 | TRBV9 | . | CASSVGAGGASGELFF | TGTGCCAGCAGCGTAGGGGCAGGGGGCGCGTCAGGGGAGCTGTTTTTT
TRBJ2-1 | . | TRBV18 | . | CASSPPLNEQFF | TGTGCCAGCTCACCCCCGTTGAATGAGCAGTTCTTC
TRBJ2-7 | . | TRBV11-2 | . | CASSLVFPGSYEQYF | TGTGCCAGCAGCTTAGTTTTTCCAGGGAGCTACGAGCAGTACTTC
TRBJ2-4 | . | TRBV5-6 | . | CASSFQVKDIQYF | TGTGCCAGCAGCTTTCAGGTAAAGGACATTCAGTACTTC
TRBJ2-7 | TRBD1 | TRBV6-5 | once | CASSNGQARYF | TGTGCCAGCAGTAACGGACAGGCAAGGTACTTC
TRBJ2-1 | . | TRBV30 | . | CAWSWASYNEQFF | TGTGCCTGGAGTTGGGCGAGCTACAATGAGCAGTTCTTC
TRBJ1-5 | TRBD1 | TRBV2 | . | CASSGTGGVRQPQHF | TGTGCCAGCAGCGGGACAGGGGGCGTACGTCAGCCCCAGCATTTT
TRBJ2-1 | TRBD2 | TRBV18 | once | CASSGGLAGRNEQFF | TGTGCCAGCTCAGGTGGACTAGCGGGACGGAATGAGCAGTTCTTC
TRBJ2-7 | TRBD1 | TRBV30 | . | CAWSLLGQGQEQYF | TGTGCCTGGAGCCTCCTAGGACAGGGGCAGGAGCAGTACTTC
TRBJ2-6 | . | TRBV30 | . | CACPGGVSGANVLTF | TGTGCCTGCCCCGGAGGGGTCTCTGGGGCCAACGTCCTGACTTTC
TRBJ2-1 | TRBD1 | TRBV5-1 | . | CASSPLTGTYDKDEQFF | TGCGCCAGCAGCCCCCTGACAGGGACCTATGACAAAGATGAGCAGTTCTTC
TRBJ2-7 | . | TRBV7-8 | . | CASSLPGLGHYEQYF | TGTGCCAGCAGCCTCCCAGGACTCGGTCACTACGAGCAGTACTTC
TRBJ2-4 | TRBD2 | TRBV25-1 | . | CASSTGLGGNIQYF | TGTGCCAGCAGCACGGGACTAGGGGGAAACATTCAGTACTTC
TRBJ2-1 | TRBD2 | TRBV9 | . | CASSGTSGGQGEQFF | TGTGCCAGCAGCGGGACTAGCGGGGGGCAGGGTGAGCAGTTCTTC
TRBJ2-2 | . | TRBV7-2 | . | CASSLGRRGGTGELFF | TGTGCCAGCAGCTTAGGGCGGAGGGGAGGCACCGGGGAGCTGTTTTTT
TRBJ1-4 | . | TRBV27 | . | CASRAPGGPRHEKLFF | TGTGCCAGCAGGGCCCCCGGGGGGCCGCGCCACGAAAAACTGTTTTTT
TRBJ1-2 | . | TRBV5-1 | . | CASSLEGVGYGYTF | TGCGCCAGCAGCTTGGAAGGAGTTGGCTATGGCTACACCTTC
TRBJ1-3 | . | TRBV10-1 | . | CASSERGASGNTIYF | TGCGCCAGCAGTGAGCGGGGGGCTAGCGGAAACACCATATATTTT
TRBJ1-1 | . | TRBV4-1 | . | CASSRGGITEAFF | TGCGCCAGCAGCCGAGGGGGGATAACTGAAGCTTTCTTT
TRBJ1-2 | . | TRBV5-6 | . | CASTRTGGSNYGYTF | TGTGCCAGCACCCGGACGGGAGGTAGTAACTATGGCTACACCTTC
TRBJ2-7 | TRBD2 | TRBV19 | . | CASSIGVTSGGSYEQYF | TGTGCCAGTAGTATAGGCGTGACTAGCGGGGGATCCTACGAGCAGTACTTC
TRBJ2-1 | . | TRBV18 | . | CATTPGESSYNEQFF | TGTGCCACCACTCCGGGGGAGAGCTCCTACAATGAGCAGTTCTTC
TRBJ2-7 | . | TRBV2 | . | CASSERGTSYEQYF | TGTGCCAGCAGTGAAAGAGGAACCTCCTACGAGCAGTACTTC
TRBJ2-3 | . | TRBV14 | . | CASSQDRFVGLGTDTQYF | TGTGCCAGCAGCCAAGATAGATTTGTGGGGTTGGGCACAGATACGCAGTATTTT
TRBJ2-3 | TRBD2 | TRBV7-9 | once | CASSLGGGRTDTQYF | TGTGCCAGCAGCTTAGGGGGGGGAAGGACAGATACGCAGTATTTT
TRBJ1-1 | . | TRBV15 | . | CATSRDGWGDISEAFF | TGTGCCACCAGCAGAGATGGCTGGGGGGATATTTCTGAAGCTTTCTTT
TRBJ2-1 | . | TRBV5-1 | . | CASSLVPGVDEQFF | TGCGCCAGCAGCTTGGTGCCAGGGGTGGATGAGCAGTTCTTC
TRBJ1-2 | TRBD1 | TRBV19 | . | CASSISQGASGYTF | TGTGCCAGTAGTATAAGCCAGGGGGCTAGCGGCTACACCTTC
TRBJ1-6 | . | TRBV5-1 | . | CASSLVSRGNSPLHF | TGCGCCAGCAGCTTGGTGTCCAGGGGAAATTCACCCCTCCACTTT
TRBJ1-1 | TRBD1 | TRBV5-6 | . | CASRRDRVEAFF | TGTGCCAGCCGGAGGGACAGGGTTGAAGCTTTCTTT